Listed below are T cell receptor beta chains from one sample, sequenced in a study of T-cell reconstitution after alpha-beta-depleted transplantation in children. TCRdb re-called the PCR reads with MiXCR, one entry per CDR3 protein. The sample lists under 750,000 distinct CDR3 sequences, more than 20% occurring once. This specimen was PBMCs, mostly from graft donor cells, taken 360 days after TCRalphabeta/CD19-depleted stem cell transplant. The receptors shown here come from a boy younger than two who had a stem cell transplant for acute myeloid leukemia, so the T cells may come from the graft donor. CDR3s include the opening cysteine and the closing phenylalanine or tryptophan. A D gene is named only where the DNA matches it firmly. Rows may omit the clone size; those that give it use once, few, many or a size class.

14	many	-	TRBV7-9	TRBJ1-4	CASSRLGGNEKLFF	TGTGCCAGCAGCCGACTGGGCGGTAATGAAAAACTGTTTTTT
14	-	-	TRBV10-3	TRBJ1-1	CAISGGRLNTEAFF	TGTGCCATCAGTGGGGGACGGTTGAACACTGAAGCTTTCTTT
16	few	-	TRBV6-5	TRBJ1-5	CASSYTGGRRNQPQHF	TGTGCCAGCAGTTACACGGGGGGACGCCGGAATCAGCCCCAGCATTTT
14	-	-	TRBV28	TRBJ2-5	CASSPWMSEETQYF	TGTGCCAGCAGCCCCTGGATGAGCGAGGAGACCCAGTACTTC
15	once	-	TRBV6-1	TRBJ1-5	CASRRGQGWNQPQHF	TGTGCCAGCAGGAGGGGACAAGGGTGGAATCAGCCCCAGCATTTT
14	few	TRBD1	TRBV10-3	TRBJ2-4	CAISEGQGVDIQYF	TGTGCCATCAGTGAAGGACAGGGGGTAGACATTCAGTACTTC
15	-	TRBD1	TRBV14	TRBJ2-7	CASSQRTGVIYEQYF	TGTGCCAGCAGTCAAAGGACAGGGGTGATCTACGAGCAGTACTTC
16	-	-	TRBV5-1	TRBJ2-2	CASSLDVLPNTGELFF	TGCGCCAGCAGCTTGGATGTCCTTCCGAACACCGGGGAGCTGTTTTTT
14	many	-	TRBV7-9	TRBJ1-1	CASSLNTRGTEAFF	TGTGCCAGCAGCTTAAATACGCGCGGAACTGAAGCTTTCTTT
17	-	TRBD2	TRBV5-8	TRBJ2-1	CASSQATTGLPSNEQFF	TGTGCCAGCAGCCAGGCCACCACGGGACTACCAAGCAATGAGCAGTTCTTC
16	many	-	TRBV7-9	TRBJ1-3	CASSSTGLLSGNTIYF	TGTGCCAGCAGCTCTACCGGGCTGCTCTCTGGAAACACCATATATTTT
15	many	-	TRBV12-3/TRBV12-4	TRBJ2-3	CASRWDLSSTDTQYF	TGTGCCAGCAGGTGGGACCTTTCTAGCACAGATACGCAGTATTTT
15	-	-	TRBV9	TRBJ2-7	CASSPRGGGPYEQYF	TGTGCCAGCAGCCCCCGGGGAGGGGGCCCCTACGAGCAGTACTTC
16	few	-	TRBV4-2	TRBJ2-2	CASSPLWAGNTGELFF	TGTGCCAGCAGCCCTCTATGGGCGGGGAACACCGGGGAGCTGTTTTTT
19	few	-	TRBV12-3/TRBV12-4	TRBJ1-1	CASSLPYLLTSPLNTEAFF	TGTGCCAGCAGCCTTCCCTACTTATTGACAAGCCCTTTGAACACTGAAGCTTTCTTT
16	many	-	TRBV15	TRBJ2-4	CATSVPEMGREDIQYF	TGTGCCACCAGCGTCCCAGAGATGGGCAGGGAAGACATTCAGTACTTC
14	many	-	TRBV25-1	TRBJ1-1	CASSPGSRGTEAFF	TGTGCCAGCAGCCCAGGGTCGCGAGGCACTGAAGCTTTCTTT
13	few	-	TRBV29-1	TRBJ1-2	CSAHRTGGYGYTF	TGCAGCGCCCATCGCACAGGCGGCTATGGCTACACCTTC
14	few	TRBD1	TRBV20-1	TRBJ2-7	CSAQIRDRGYEQYF	TGCAGTGCCCAGATACGGGACAGGGGGTACGAGCAGTACTTC
13	many	-	TRBV20-1	TRBJ2-4	CSARDLAKNIQYF	TGCAGTGCTAGAGATCTAGCCAAAAACATTCAGTACTTC
14	few	-	TRBV15	TRBJ2-5	CATSRVGGSETQYF	TGTGCCACCAGCAGAGTGGGGGGAAGCGAGACCCAGTACTTC
17	-	TRBD2	TRBV20-1	TRBJ2-1	CCARMTVAGSGYNEQFF	TGCTGTGCTAGAATGACCGTAGCGGGGTCGGGCTACAATGAGCAGTTCTTC
15	few	-	TRBV20-1	TRBJ2-3	CSAQLRGAGPDTQYF	TGCAGTGCCCAATTACGAGGGGCGGGCCCAGATACGCAGTATTTT
13	many	-	TRBV5-1	TRBJ2-2	CASRPTDTGELFF	TGCGCCAGCAGACCGACAGACACCGGGGAGCTGTTTTTT
17	few	-	TRBV20-1	TRBJ2-1	CSAPTGGGPSSYNEQFF	TGCAGTGCCCCTACCGGAGGGGGGCCAAGCTCCTACAATGAGCAGTTCTTC
13	many	-	TRBV12-3/TRBV12-4	TRBJ2-7	CASGGIWPYEQYF	TGTGCCAGCGGAGGGATTTGGCCCTACGAGCAGTACTTC
15	-	TRBD2	TRBV27	TRBJ2-1	CASSLTSETYNEQFF	TGTGCCAGCAGCCTAACTAGCGAGACCTACAATGAGCAGTTCTTC
16	few	-	TRBV12-3/TRBV12-4	TRBJ1-2	CASSPTHSYRERSYTF	TGTGCCAGCAGTCCCACCCACTCCTACAGGGAACGGAGCTACACCTTC
14	-	-	TRBV5-1	TRBJ2-3	CASSLGRGPDTQYF	TGCGCCAGCAGCTTGGGGAGGGGCCCAGATACGCAGTATTTT
14	few	-	TRBV20-1	TRBJ2-1	CSARMRGRGNEQFF	TGCAGTGCTAGAATGAGGGGCCGGGGGAATGAGCAGTTCTTC
14	-	TRBD2	TRBV20-1	TRBJ2-3	CSATERGGTDTQYF	TGCAGTGCCACCGAGCGGGGGGGCACAGATACGCAGTATTTT
15	-	-	TRBV28	TRBJ2-3	CASSHRGSSTDTQYF	TGTGCCAGCAGCCACCGGGGGTCTAGCACAGATACGCAGTATTTT
15	few	-	TRBV20-1	TRBJ2-3	CSADHGGASTDTQYF	TGCAGTGCCGATCATGGGGGGGCTAGCACAGATACGCAGTATTTT
13	-	-	TRBV7-3	TRBJ1-2	CASSLSSEGGYTF	TGTGCCAGCAGCTTAAGTAGTGAAGGCGGCTACACCTTC
15	few	-	TRBV24-1	TRBJ2-3	CATSAQGSSTDTQYF	TGTGCCACCAGTGCCCAGGGATCTAGCACAGATACGCAGTATTTT
13	-	-	TRBV12-3/TRBV12-4	TRBJ1-1	CAPLEDLNTEAFF	TGTGCCCCTCTAGAGGACCTGAACACTGAAGCTTTCTTT
13	few	-	TRBV20-1	TRBJ1-3	CSLRTIPRNTIYF	TGCAGCCTCCGGACTATTCCCCGAAACACCATATATTTT
12	-	-	TRBV7-9	TRBJ2-2	CASSSWTGELFF	TGTGCCAGCAGCTCCTGGACCGGGGAGCTGTTTTTT
13	-	-	TRBV10-2	TRBJ2-2	CASKRADTGELFF	TGCGCCAGCAAGAGGGCAGACACCGGGGAGCTGTTTTTT
13	many	-	TRBV29-1	TRBJ2-4	CSVAVPGLNIQYF	TGCAGCGTTGCCGTACCGGGACTAAACATTCAGTACTTC
14	-	TRBD1	TRBV20-1	TRBJ2-5	CSANYRGEAETQYF	TGCAGTGCTAACTACAGGGGCGAAGCAGAGACCCAGTACTTC
12	-	-	TRBV29-1	TRBJ2-5	CSATGDLGTQYF	TGCAGCGCCACCGGGGACCTGGGGACCCAGTACTTC
13	-	-	TRBV20-1	TRBJ1-1	CSARPPGSAEAFF	TGCAGTGCTAGACCTCCGGGTTCCGCTGAAGCTTTCTTT